The entry that follows covers one T cell receptor (beta chain) sequence. Assay used: immunoSEQ multiplex PCR; TCRdb lists only in-frame clones, some missing. The sample records about 64,000 clones, roughly 82% being singletons. The data belong to a study of blood T cell repertoires in COVID-19. Study-wide background: Acute and convalescent COVID-19 specimens originated in the United States, Italy and Spain. Nucleic acid was either cDNA or gDNA, and it came from T cells, B-cell-depleted T cells, or PBMCs.

The germline CDR1 and CDR2 sequences are MRHNA and SNTAGT. The CDR3 runs 13 residues. V lost 8 bases to trimming and J lost 4 bases; unmatched junction nucleotides: 4. Sequences were obtained from peripheral blood. This TCR derives from a woman aged 55 to 70 with acute or convalescent COVID-19. The chain couples TRBV6-4 to TRBJ1-1; TRBD1 matches 10 bases. CDR3 sequence reads: CASPGQGSTEAFF. The DNA of the CDR3 is TGTGCCAGCCCGGGACAGGGGAGCACTGAAGCTTTCTTT.